This T cell receptor (beta chain) was recovered during a study of shared clonotypes between healthy human individuals. The study, taken as a whole, reports: In general, naive subsets displayed greater estimated richness than memory subsets did. When naive CD4 clonotypes were compared across a few donors, about 4.8% were shared.

The CDR3 extends over 12 amino acids. Germline-derived CDR1 and CDR2 are GTSNPN and SVGIG (reference sequence). Trimming removed 1 base at V and 4 bases at J, with 7 bases between. Authors' analysis steps: Junction-only immunoSEQ sequences carried no quality scores, so filtering differed. Assay used: immunoSEQ multiplex PCR; TCRdb lists only in-frame clones, some missing. D and trimming come from the DNA, and the V and J calls and clone size come from that table. The repertoire holds 2 million to 2.5 million clones, with approximately 96% as singletons. As to this clone: The target antigen is unknown.

It was into CD45RA+ naive and CD45RA-negative memory subsets that the CD4+ cells were split. Sample: naive CD4+ T cells sorted from blood. Subset specified: CD45RA+ positively selected. The receptor was derived from a man aged 18 to 30 in good health. The chain has TRBV30 and TRBJ1-2; no clear D gene. Written as DNA, the CDR3 is TGTGCCTGGAGTGACGACGTCTATGGCTACACCTTC. Protein product: CAWSDDVYGYTF.